Below, 10 T cell receptor beta chains from the same sample are listed, as sequenced in a study of blood T cell repertoires in COVID-19. Clones were sequenced by immunoSEQ multiplex PCR, and TCRdb holds only the in-frame ones, with some missing. The table has some 200,000 clones, roughly 85% seen once; the top ten hold 26%. The sequenced material came from peripheral blood. The source of these receptors is a woman between 65 and 79 years old with acute or convalescent COVID-19.

This chain uses TRBV19 with TRBJ1-4, with 7 bases identical to TRBD1. With 5 bases clipped from V and 8 bases from J, the junction kept 14 bases outside the gene matches. This CDR3 spans 16 amino acids. The germline CDR1 and CDR2 sequences are LNHDA and SQIVND (reference sequence). CDR3 amino acids: CASSPAGRGLGEKLFF. The CDR3 nucleotides are TGTGCCAGTAGTCCCGCCGGTAGGGGGCTAGGGGAAAAACTGTTTTTT.

CDR3 protein: CASSLGGGGPDTQYF. The CDR3 DNA sequence: TGTGCCAGCAGCTTAGGGGGCGGCGGTCCAGATACGCAGTATTTT. V gene TRBV5-4 combines with J gene TRBJ2-3, with TRBD1 matching 7 bases. Trimming at V came to 2 bases and at J to 4 bases, leaving 7 bases not matched to a gene. Germline CDR1 SGHNT, CDR2 YYREEE (reference sequence). CDR3 length equals 15 residues.

The V call is TRBV5-5, the J call TRBJ2-6; D is unresolved. This CDR3 is 15 amino acids long. V was clipped by 0 bases and J by 0 bases, with 4 bases between them. Germline CDR1 SGHKS, CDR2 YYEKEE (reference sequence). CDR3 DNA: TGTGCCAGCAGCTTGGTTAGCTCTGGGGCCAACGTCCTGACTTTC. It translates to CASSLVSSGANVLTF.

This clone was found once. The chain has TRBV7-3 and TRBJ2-1, with 9 bases aligning to TRBD2. V gave up 1 base and J gave up 4 bases; unmatched junction bases: 5. Germline lookup yields CDR1 SGHTA and CDR2 FQGTGA. The CDR3 consists of 16 residues. The CDR3 protein is CASSLSSGSSYNEQFF. The CDR3, as DNA: TGTGCCAGCAGCTTAAGTAGCGGGAGTTCTTACAATGAGCAGTTCTTC.

The rearrangement uses TRBV29-1 and TRBJ2-5; 8 nucleotides agree with TRBD1. The CDR3 consists of 12 residues. Germline V gene lookup returns CDR1 SQVTM and CDR2 ANQGSEA. V lost 4 bases and J lost 4; bases outside the gene matches: 2. The CDR3 DNA is TGCAGCGTTGCAGGGGGCGGAGAGACCCAGTACTTC. It specifies CSVAGGGETQYF.

This chain joins TRBV2 and TRBJ2-2; TRBD1 matches at 9 bases. Germline assignment: CDR1 SNHLY and CDR2 FYNNEI. The CDR3 loop spans 15 amino acids. Trimming cost V 4 bases and J 7 bases; bases outside gene matches: 7. In nucleotides, the CDR3 is TGTGCCAGCAGTGGGGGGACAGGGATGAGCGGGGAGCTGTTTTTT. Encoded protein: CASSGGTGMSGELFF. The whole variable domain, filled in from reference TRBV2 and TRBJ2-2, reads EPEVTQTPSHQVTQMGQEVILRCVPISNHLYFYWYRQILGQKVEFLVSFYNNEISEKSEIFDDQFSVERPDGSNFTLKIRSTKLEDSAMYFCASSGGTGMSGELFFGEGSRLTVL.

This chain connects TRBV30 to TRBJ2-1; D gene uncertain. V dropped 3 bases and J dropped 9 bases, with 15 bases sitting between them. Germline loops: CDR1 GTSNPN, CDR2 SVGIG (reference sequence). The CDR3 length is 13 residues. The chain's CDR3 is CAWSYPWSGEQFF. The CDR3 nucleotides are TGTGCCTGGAGCTACCCTTGGTCGGGTGAGCAGTTCTTC.

This clone was detected a few times. The rearrangement uses TRBV7-8 and TRBJ2-7; a weak D match, TRBD1 (5 bases). Germline CDR1 SGHVS, CDR2 FQNEAQ. The CDR3 covers 13 residues. V lost 9 bases to trimming and J lost 0 bases, with 12 bases between them. CDR3 amino acids: CASRQTDSYEQYF. In nucleotides, the CDR3 is TGTGCCAGTCGACAGACAGACTCCTACGAGCAGTACTTC.

The V gene is TRBV4-1, the J gene TRBJ1-4, with a weak D call TRBD1 (5 bases). The V and J ends lost 3 bases and 2 bases respectively, with 13 bases between them. CDR3 size: 16 residues. Germline values: CDR1 MGHRA, CDR2 YSYEKL. As DNA, the CDR3 is TGCGCCAGCAGCCACTATACAGGCCTGACTAATGAAAAACTGTTTTTT. This gives the protein CASSHYTGLTNEKLFF.

V usage is TRBV6-6 and J usage is TRBJ2-7, with D tentatively TRBD2 (6 bases). V was trimmed by 10 bases and J by 6 bases, leaving 19 bases between them. Germline CDR1 reads MNHNY; CDR2 reads SVGAGI (reference sequence). This CDR3 spans 13 amino acids. CDR3 loop: CATRLEGLGEQYF. The CDR3 DNA reads as TGTGCCACGCGCCTGGAGGGGTTAGGCGAGCAGTACTTC.